The 17 T cell receptor beta chains below come from one sample, sequenced in a study of somatic mutations in cytotoxic T cells in rheumatoid arthritis (dated by TCRdb to the late 2010s). The protocol used for the library was the immunoSEQ multiplex PCR assay. TCRdb's version of the immuneACCESS table is confined to in-frame rearrangements and falls short of the full clone set. An unresolved V gene accounts for under half of the shortfall where checked; the remainder is of unknown origin. Counted in this sample were tens of thousands of clones; around 86% of them appeared once. Of the sample, 9.4% falls within the top ten clones. Sequencing was carried out using CD8+ T cells sorted from blood. All receptors come from an adult with rheumatoid arthritis.

The J gene is TRBJ1-2, the V gene TRBV7-2; the D gene is possibly TRBD1 (6 bases). The CDR3 length is 16 residues. Trimming took 2 bases from V and 4 from J, leaving 17 bases between them. Looked up from germline, CDR1 is SGHTA and CDR2 is FQGNSA. The CDR3 DNA reads as TGTGCCAGCAGCTTAATAGGAGGACAGCAAATCTATGGCTACACCTTC. Translated, it gives CASSLIGGQQIYGYTF.

V usage is TRBV11-3 and J usage is TRBJ2-1, with D tentatively TRBD1 or TRBD2 (7 bases each). V shed 1 base and J shed 6 bases, with 10 bases lying between them. The CDR3 runs to 14 residues. Germline CDR1 reads SGHNT; CDR2 reads YENEEA. The DNA of the CDR3 is TGTGCCAGCAGCTTAGCAGGGGGGGGCAATGAGCAGTTCTTC. Its protein product is CASSLAGGGNEQFF.

J is TRBJ2-1 and V is TRBV27; possibly TRBD2 for D (5 bases). The germline V and J ends were trimmed by 5 bases and 6 bases, with 11 bases remaining between them. This CDR3 contains 13 residues. Germline V gives CDR1 MNHEY, CDR2 SMNVEV (reference sequence). The CDR3 nucleotides read TGTGCCAGCAGTCCCCGGGGAGTCAATGAGCAGTTCTTC. It is translated as CASSPRGVNEQFF.

The V call is TRBV10-3, the J call TRBJ1-2; 7 bases agree with TRBD1. Germline CDR1 reads ENHRY; CDR2 reads SYGVKD. With V trimmed by 0 bases and J by 9 bases, 16 bases remained unmatched. The CDR3 loop spans 17 amino acids. The CDR3, as DNA: TGTGCCATCAGTGAGTCCGGACGCTTAGACAGGGTAGAGAGCTACACCTTC. Protein product: CAISESGRLDRVESYTF.

V is TRBV2 and J is TRBJ2-7, with D perhaps matching TRBD2 (6 bases). The CDR3 contains 17 residues. V lost 0 bases, J lost 7 bases, and 22 bases lay in between. Germline CDR1 and CDR2: SNHLY and FYNNEI. DNA of the CDR3: TGTGCCAGCAGTGAAGCCCTTGGTGGGGGAGGTTTCGCTGAGCAGTACTTC. This encodes CASSEALGGGGFAEQYF.

This clone is a singleton in its sample. The rearrangement uses TRBV27 and TRBJ2-1, with TRBD2 identical over 8 bases. The length of the CDR3 is 17 residues. Per germline, CDR1 MNHEY and CDR2 SMNVEV (reference sequence). Losses at the gene ends were 5 bases for V and 7 bases for J; bases not matched to a gene: 16. CDR3 coding DNA: TGTGCCAGCAGTCCAAACGTCTGGCGGGAGGTTGGGAATGAGCAGTTCTTC. It codes for CASSPNVWREVGNEQFF.

The CDR3: CASSVLAGGAYNEQFF. The CDR3 bases are TGTGCCAGCAGTGTTCTAGCGGGAGGTGCCTACAATGAGCAGTTCTTC. This sequence joins TRBV6-1 and TRBJ2-1, with 11 bases matching TRBD2. Unmatched junction bases numbered 4, after V lost 4 bases and J lost 2 bases. Germline values: CDR1 MNHNS, CDR2 SASEGT. CDR3 length: 16 residues.

The V call is TRBV6-5, the J call TRBJ2-1, with 15 bases fitting TRBD2. The trim removed 6 bases at V and 7 bases at J, leaving 4 bases unmatched. The germline V gene encodes CDR1 MNHEY and CDR2 SVGAGI. The CDR3 has 15 residues. The CDR3 DNA is TGTGCCAGCAGCCTGGGACTAGCGGGAGGAAATGAGCAGTTCTTC. This sequence encodes CASSLGLAGGNEQFF.

The chain uses TRBV4-2 and TRBJ2-1, with a tentative D call TRBD2 (5 bases). Germline V gene lookup returns CDR1 LGHNA and CDR2 YNFKEQ. V dropped 1 base and J dropped 7 bases, with 14 bases sitting between them. This CDR3 contains 15 residues. CDR3 amino acids: CASSQGSAGGNEQFF. The CDR3 DNA reads as TGTGCCAGCAGCCAAGGTTCCGCGGGTGGGAATGAGCAGTTCTTC.

V is TRBV19 and J is TRBJ1-6; unclear D gene. CDR3 length equals 15 residues. Between the trimmed V and J ends, which lost 8 bases and 0 bases, there was a span of 11 bases. Germline loops: CDR1 LNHDA, CDR2 SQIVND (reference sequence). CDR3 DNA sequence: TGTGCCAGTCAAGATGGGAGCTCCTATAATTCACCCCTCCACTTT. This gives the protein CASQDGSSYNSPLHF. Combining the CDR3 with reference TRBV19 and TRBJ1-6 gives the whole variable domain DGGITQSPKYLFRKEGQNVTLSCEQNLNHDAMYWYRQDPGQGLRLIYYSQIVNDFQKGDIAEGYSVSREKKESFPLTVTSAQKNPTAFYLCASQDGSSYNSPLHFGNGTRLTVT.

The V call is TRBV7-9, the J call TRBJ1-2; tentatively, D is TRBD1 (6 bases). V was trimmed by 4 bases and J by 4 bases, leaving 16 bases between them. The CDR3 runs 15 residues. Germline CDR1 is SEHNR and CDR2 is FQNEAQ (reference sequence). The CDR3 reads CASSSLLGGSYGYTF. CDR3 DNA: TGTGCCAGCAGCTCGCTTTTGGGGGGCTCCTATGGCTACACCTTC.

The V and J genes are TRBV28 and TRBJ1-5, with 10 bases identical to TRBD1. After removal of 3 bases from V and 2 bases from J, the junction contained 13 bases not matched to a gene. The CDR3 loop spans 19 amino acids. Per the germline V gene, CDR1 is MDHEN and CDR2 is SYDVKM. The CDR3 region is CASSLPAGTGAQGNQPQHF. The CDR3 DNA is TGTGCCAGCAGTTTGCCCGCCGGGACAGGGGCGCAGGGCAATCAGCCCCAGCATTTT.

The rearrangement uses TRBV4-1 and TRBJ2-1; TRBD2 matches at 8 bases. Germline V gene sequence: CDR1 MGHRA, CDR2 YSYEKL. The length of the CDR3 is 13 residues. With 3 bases clipped from V and 5 bases from J, the junction kept 0 bases outside the gene matches. CDR3 amino acids: CASSQRGDNEQFF. The CDR3 DNA sequence: TGCGCCAGCAGCCAGCGGGGGGACAATGAGCAGTTCTTC.

The rearrangement joins TRBV7-8 to TRBJ1-1; D gene unclear. V lost 5 bases to trimming and J lost 1 base, with 20 bases between them. The CDR3 length is 17 residues. In germline, CDR1 is SGHVS, CDR2 FQNEAQ. The CDR3 sequence: CASSKAVQFLGNTEAFF. CDR3 in DNA: TGTGCCAGCAGCAAAGCGGTACAGTTCTTAGGGAACACTGAAGCTTTCTTT. Full variable domain (rest looked up from reference TRBV7-8 and TRBJ1-1): GAGVSQSPRYKVAKRGQDVALRCDPISGHVSLFWYQQALGQGPEFLTYFQNEAQLDKSGLPSDRFFAERPEGSVSTLKIQRTQQEDSAVYLCASSKAVQFLGNTEAFFGQGTRLTVV.

In this sample, this clone turned up once. This chain links TRBV7-8 with TRBJ2-1; D tentatively reads TRBD1 or TRBD2 (5 bases each). Trimming removed 5 bases at V and 1 base at J, with 12 bases between. Germline loops: CDR1 SGHVS, CDR2 FQNEAQ. The CDR3 runs 15 residues. For the CDR3, the DNA is TGTGCCAGCAGCCTGGGGACGGTTTCCTACAATGAGCAGTTCTTC. It yields the protein CASSLGTVSYNEQFF.

The V and J genes are TRBV28 and TRBJ1-1; 10 positions agree with TRBD1. CDR1 is MDHEN, CDR2 SYDVKM, per germline. There are 15 residues in the CDR3. V lost 2 bases, J lost 5 bases, and 5 bases stayed unmatched. Here the CDR3 DNA reads TGTGCCAGCAGTTTAACCCTGGACAGGGGGACTGAAGCTTTCTTT. The encoded protein is CASSLTLDRGTEAFF.

The J gene is TRBJ2-1, the V gene TRBV10-1, with TRBD2 identical over 12 bases. The CDR3 covers 15 residues. The junction had 8 bases not matched to a gene; V was cut back by 6 bases and J by 8 bases. The germline CDR1 and CDR2 sequences are WNHNN and SYGVQD (reference sequence). CDR3 in amino acids: CASSRLAGAGDEQFF. The CDR3 DNA reads as TGCGCCAGCAGCAGACTAGCGGGAGCGGGGGATGAGCAGTTCTTC.